The 2 T cell receptor beta chains listed next were all sequenced from one sample in a study of siplizumab effects on memory and regulatory T cells. TCRdb keeps only in-frame clones here, not all; method: immunoSEQ multiplex PCR. The table includes about 100,000 clones, approximately 94% detected once. What was sequenced was Tregs sorted from blood. The source of these receptors is a human donor in good health.

Only a few counts were recorded for this clone. V is TRBV19 and J is TRBJ1-4, with D perhaps TRBD1 (6 bases). V was clipped by 8 bases and J by 8 bases, with 27 bases between them. The length of the CDR3 is 17 residues. Germline V gives CDR1 LNHDA, CDR2 SQIVND (reference sequence). The CDR3 reads CASGVGFLTGLGEKLFF. The CDR3 region has the DNA TGTGCCAGTGGAGTCGGATTTCTCACAGGGTTAGGGGAAAAACTGTTTTTT.

J is TRBJ2-5 and V is TRBV18, with TRBD1 matching 7 bases. Germline assignment: CDR1 KGHSH and CDR2 LQKENI. This CDR3 comprises 14 residues. V gave up 4 bases and J gave up 1 base; unmatched junction bases: 3. CDR3 sequence: CASSRQGFQETQYF. CDR3 nucleotides: TGTGCCAGCTCACGACAGGGATTCCAAGAGACCCAGTACTTC.